The 19 T cell receptor beta chains listed next were all sequenced from one sample in a study of T cell responses to AZD1222 COVID-19 vaccine (dated by TCRdb to the early 2020s). Interpreted using the paper, the time point label stands for: baseline before first vaccination. Receptor libraries were prepared by the immunoSEQ multiplex PCR assay. TCRdb re-hosts the immuneACCESS table, in-frame sequences only. Its copies lack some clones; in the studies checked, an unresolved V gene accounts for under half of them, and the cause for the rest is not known. This sample gives around 130,000 clones in total; roughly 93% of them show up just once. Approximately 6.3% of the sample rests with the top ten. The starting material was peripheral blood, obtained on day 0 of AZD1222 vaccination. The origin of the receptors is an adult in good health.

This chain uses TRBV18 with TRBJ1-2; TRBD1 is a possible D gene (5 bases). V lost 4 bases to trimming and J lost 4 bases, with 10 bases between them. Germline loops: CDR1 KGHSH, CDR2 LQKENI. The CDR3 sequence is 13 residues long. The CDR3 nucleotides read TGTGCCAGCTCACGTTCTGGGGCCTATGGCTACACCTTC. This gives the protein CASSRSGAYGYTF.

A single count supports this clone. The V gene is TRBV12-3 or TRBV12-4, the J gene TRBJ2-7; D unclear. Trimming removed 3 bases at V and 5 bases at J, with 8 bases between. The CDR3 has 12 residues. The CDR3 here is CASSFGYDEQYF. CDR3 nucleotide sequence: TGTGCCAGCAGTTTCGGCTACGACGAGCAGTACTTC.

The DNA for the CDR3 is TGTGCCAGCAGCCCCCGTCCGGGACTAGCGGATTTTAATGAGCAGTTCTTC. Amino acid sequence: CASSPRPGLADFNEQFF. This sequence joins TRBV11-3 and TRBJ2-1; TRBD2 agrees at 11 bases. This CDR3 contains 17 residues. Germline V gene sequence: CDR1 SGHNT, CDR2 YENEEA. The V gene end was trimmed by 5 bases and the J gene end by 7 bases; junction bases not matched to a gene: 13.

This sequence joins TRBV6-5 and TRBJ1-3, with unresolved D. Germline lookup yields CDR1 MNHEY and CDR2 SVGAGI. The CDR3 extends over 15 amino acids. Deletions cut 0 bases from V and 0 bases from J, with 6 bases between. The CDR3 loop is CASSYSWSSGNTIYF. The CDR3 DNA reads TGTGCCAGCAGTTACTCTTGGAGCTCTGGAAACACCATATATTTT.

The CDR3 region has the DNA TGCGCCAGCAGCAGGGGACAGAACTATGGCTACACCTTC. Its protein product is CASSRGQNYGYTF. V and J are TRBV5-1 and TRBJ1-2; 7 bases line up with TRBD1. The CDR3 covers 13 residues. V shed 4 bases, J shed 2 bases, and the junction held 2 bases outside the gene matches. Germline lookup yields CDR1 SGHRS and CDR2 YFSETQ.

V gene TRBV19 combines with J gene TRBJ2-7; 10 nucleotides match TRBD1. The CDR3 has 16 amino acids. V was pared by 5 bases and J by 4 bases, with 11 bases of the junction left unmatched. Germline CDR1 LNHDA, CDR2 SQIVND (reference sequence). The DNA of the CDR3 is TGTGCCAGTAGTGCCTCCGGGACAGGGGAGAGATACGAGCAGTACTTC. Amino acid sequence: CASSASGTGERYEQYF.

The V call is TRBV6-2 or TRBV6-3, the J call TRBJ1-4; 7 bases map to TRBD1. Looked up from germline, CDR1 is MNHEY and CDR2 is SVGEGT. The CDR3 is made up of 14 amino acids. The trim removed 2 bases at V and 8 bases at J, leaving 5 bases unmatched. The CDR3 nucleotides are TGTGCCAGCAGTTACCGGGACAGTCGAGAAAAACTGTTTTTT. It encodes CASSYRDSREKLFF.

The rearrangement links TRBV28 to TRBJ2-7, with a weak D call TRBD2 (5 bases). Germline values: CDR1 MDHEN, CDR2 SYDVKM. Trimming shortened V by 6 bases and J by 6 bases, and 12 bases separated the two germline ends. The CDR3 runs to 12 residues. The CDR3, as DNA: TGTGCCAGCAGCCTACCGGGGTTCGAGCAGTACTTC. It yields the protein CASSLPGFEQYF.

V and J are TRBV29-1 and TRBJ2-5; D is possibly TRBD1 (6 bases). The germline V gene encodes CDR1 SQVTM and CDR2 ANQGSEA. The CDR3 runs 14 residues. Trimming shortened V by 4 bases and J by 4 bases, and 16 bases separated the two germline ends. Written as DNA, the CDR3 is TGCAGCGTTGGGACAGACCCTCTGAGAGAGACCCAGTACTTC. Its protein product is CSVGTDPLRETQYF. The variable domain in full, completed from reference TRBV29-1 and TRBJ2-5, reads SAVISQKPSRDICQRGTSLTIQCQVDSQVTMMFWYRQQPGQSLTLIATANQGSEATYESGFVIDKFPISRPNLTFSTLTVSNMSPEDSSIYLCSVGTDPLRETQYFGPGTRLLVL.

The V gene is TRBV6-1, the J gene TRBJ1-6; TRBD1 aligns across 10 bases. The J segment lost 6 bases and the V segment lost 3 bases, leaving 8 bases of the junction unmatched. Germline V gives CDR1 MNHNS, CDR2 SASEGT. The CDR3 is 17 residues long. The chain's CDR3 is CASSDRTGGGINSPLHF. DNA for the CDR3: TGTGCCAGCAGTGACCGGACAGGGGGTGGTATTAATTCACCCCTCCACTTT.

The chain recombines TRBV20-1 with TRBJ1-1; 8 bases fit TRBD1. Trimming cost V 3 bases and J 6 bases; bases outside gene matches: 12. Looked up from germline, CDR1 is DFQATT and CDR2 is SNEGSKA (reference sequence). CDR3 size: 15 residues. CDR3 loop: CSASGETGETAEAFF. The DNA of the CDR3 is TGCAGTGCTAGTGGAGAGACAGGGGAGACAGCTGAAGCTTTCTTT.

The chain has TRBV18 and TRBJ2-5; D is ambiguous. V was cut by 3 bases and J by 3 bases, with 14 bases left in between. CDR1 KGHSH and CDR2 LQKENI come from the germline V gene. The CDR3 extends over 15 amino acids. CDR3 region: CASSPVPYFKETQYF. CDR3 DNA sequence: TGTGCCAGCTCACCGGTCCCCTACTTTAAAGAGACCCAGTACTTC.

This clone came up once. The rearrangement joins TRBV5-1 to TRBJ1-4; no reliable D call. The CDR3 runs to 13 residues. CDR1 and CDR2 (germline): SGHRS, YFSETQ. The V end lost 0 bases, the J end lost 11 bases, and 11 bases lay between the germline ends. The CDR3 region has the DNA TGCGCCAGCAGCTTGGCCGGCAGCGGGAAACTGTTTTTT. Its protein product is CASSLAGSGKLFF. The variable domain in full, completed from reference TRBV5-1 and TRBJ1-4, reads KAGVTQTPRYLIKTRGQQVTLSCSPISGHRSVSWYQQTPGQGLQFLFEYFSETQRNKGNFPGRFSGRQFSNSRSEMNVSTLELGDSALYLCASSLAGSGKLFFGSGTQLSVL.

The J gene is TRBJ1-1, the V gene TRBV6-2 or TRBV6-3, with 8 bases that match TRBD1. From germline, CDR1 is MNHEY and CDR2 SVGEGT. The CDR3 has 17 residues. Germline trimming cut 0 bases from V and 7 bases from J; bases unmatched to any gene: 13. The CDR3 sequence is CASSYSQNRGKQDEAFF. The CDR3 nucleotides are TGTGCCAGCAGTTACTCGCAGAACAGGGGGAAGCAGGATGAAGCTTTCTTT.

The V gene is TRBV4-1, the J gene TRBJ1-5, with D unresolved. CDR3 length: 17 residues. V was trimmed by 4 bases and J by 0 bases, leaving 16 bases between them. The germline CDR1 and CDR2 sequences are MGHRA and YSYEKL. CDR3 sequence reads: CASSPIILQDSNQPQHF. The CDR3 region has the DNA TGCGCCAGCAGCCCCATAATTCTCCAGGATAGCAATCAGCCCCAGCATTTT.

The rearrangement joins TRBV19 to TRBJ2-1; TRBD2 matches 12 bases. Per the germline V gene, CDR1 is LNHDA and CDR2 is SQIVND (reference sequence). The trim removed 8 bases at V and 1 base at J, leaving 9 bases unmatched. The CDR3 has 17 amino acids. Written as DNA, the CDR3 is TGTGCCAGTGGGGGACTAGCGGGCCTGGGATCCTACAATGAGCAGTTCTTC. Protein: CASGGLAGLGSYNEQFF.

The V and J genes are TRBV28 and TRBJ2-2, with 12 positions matching TRBD2. V lost 6 bases to trimming and J lost 7 bases; unmatched junction nucleotides: 12. This CDR3 spans 17 amino acids. Germline V gene lookup returns CDR1 MDHEN and CDR2 SYDVKM. The DNA of the CDR3 is TGTGCCAGCAGACTAGCGGGAGGCCCACTTTACGGCGGGGAGCTGTTTTTT. Its protein product is CASRLAGGPLYGGELFF.

The count of this clone is one. The V and J genes are TRBV19 and TRBJ2-7, with 8 bases lining up with TRBD1. V gave up 6 bases and J gave up 5 bases; unmatched junction bases: 6. Germline V gene sequence: CDR1 LNHDA, CDR2 SQIVND (reference sequence). The CDR3 is 13 residues long. The CDR3 spells CASSLDRGDEQYF. Here the CDR3 DNA reads TGTGCCAGTAGCCTTGACAGGGGCGACGAGCAGTACTTC.

The chain combines TRBV9 with TRBJ1-3, with D unresolved. This CDR3 has 15 amino acids. The V gene lost 0 bases and the J gene lost 0 bases, with 7 bases spanning the gap. CDR1 is SGDLS and CDR2 is YYNGEE in the germline V gene. The CDR3 region is CASSVVGNSGNTIYF. In DNA form, the CDR3 reads TGTGCCAGCAGCGTAGTGGGGAACTCTGGAAACACCATATATTTT.